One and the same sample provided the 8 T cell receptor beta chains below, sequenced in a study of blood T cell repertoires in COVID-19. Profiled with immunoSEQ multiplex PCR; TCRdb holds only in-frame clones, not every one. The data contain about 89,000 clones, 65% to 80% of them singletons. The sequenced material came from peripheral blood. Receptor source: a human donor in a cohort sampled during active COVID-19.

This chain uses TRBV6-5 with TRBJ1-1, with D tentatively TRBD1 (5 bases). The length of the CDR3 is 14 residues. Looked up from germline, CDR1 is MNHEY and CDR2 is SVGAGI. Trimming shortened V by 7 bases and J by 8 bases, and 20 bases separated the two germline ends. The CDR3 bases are TGTGCCAGCACACTGGGGGGTTCGATTGTCGAAGCTTTCTTT. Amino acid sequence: CASTLGGSIVEAFF.

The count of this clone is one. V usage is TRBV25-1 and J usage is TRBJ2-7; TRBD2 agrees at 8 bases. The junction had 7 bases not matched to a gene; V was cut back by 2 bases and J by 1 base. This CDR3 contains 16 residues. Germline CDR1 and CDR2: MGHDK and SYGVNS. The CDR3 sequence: CASSEQIAGRSYEQYF. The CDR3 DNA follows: TGTGCCAGCAGTGAACAGATAGCGGGACGTTCCTACGAGCAGTACTTC.

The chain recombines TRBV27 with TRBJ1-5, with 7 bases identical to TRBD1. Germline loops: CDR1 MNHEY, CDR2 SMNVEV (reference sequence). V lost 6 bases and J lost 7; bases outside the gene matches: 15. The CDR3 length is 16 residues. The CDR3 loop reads CASSQITGVRGQPQHF. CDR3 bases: TGTGCCAGCAGCCAAATCACAGGGGTCCGGGGGCAGCCCCAGCATTTT.

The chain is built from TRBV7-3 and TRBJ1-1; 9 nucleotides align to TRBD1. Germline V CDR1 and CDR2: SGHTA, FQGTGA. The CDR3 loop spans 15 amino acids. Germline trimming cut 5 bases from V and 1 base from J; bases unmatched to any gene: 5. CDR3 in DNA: TGTGCCAGCAGCGACACAGGGGGCCCGAACACTGAAGCTTTCTTT. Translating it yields CASSDTGGPNTEAFF.

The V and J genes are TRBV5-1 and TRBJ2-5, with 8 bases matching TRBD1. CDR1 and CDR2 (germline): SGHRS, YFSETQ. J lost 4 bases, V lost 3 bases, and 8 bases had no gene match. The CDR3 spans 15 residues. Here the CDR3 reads CASSSIGQGGETQYF. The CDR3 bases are TGCGCCAGCAGCTCAATAGGACAGGGAGGAGAGACCCAGTACTTC.

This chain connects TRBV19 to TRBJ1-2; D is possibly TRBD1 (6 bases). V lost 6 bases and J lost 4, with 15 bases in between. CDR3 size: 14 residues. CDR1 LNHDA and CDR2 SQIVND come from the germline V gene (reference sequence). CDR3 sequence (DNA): TGTGCCAGTAGCCACAGGGCGCCTCGCTATGGCTACACCTTC. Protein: CASSHRAPRYGYTF.

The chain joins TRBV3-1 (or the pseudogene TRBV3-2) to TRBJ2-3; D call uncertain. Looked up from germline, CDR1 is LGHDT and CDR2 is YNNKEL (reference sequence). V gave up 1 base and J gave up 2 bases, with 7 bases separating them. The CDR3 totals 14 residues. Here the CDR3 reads CASSQVLSTDTQYF. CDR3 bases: TGTGCCAGCAGCCAAGTACTGTCCACAGATACGCAGTATTTT.

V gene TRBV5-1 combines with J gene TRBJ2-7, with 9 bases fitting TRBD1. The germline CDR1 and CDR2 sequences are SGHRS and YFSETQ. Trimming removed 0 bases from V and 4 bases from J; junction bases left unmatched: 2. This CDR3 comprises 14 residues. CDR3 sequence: CASSLGQGVYEQYF. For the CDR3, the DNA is TGCGCCAGCAGCTTGGGACAGGGGGTGTACGAGCAGTACTTC.